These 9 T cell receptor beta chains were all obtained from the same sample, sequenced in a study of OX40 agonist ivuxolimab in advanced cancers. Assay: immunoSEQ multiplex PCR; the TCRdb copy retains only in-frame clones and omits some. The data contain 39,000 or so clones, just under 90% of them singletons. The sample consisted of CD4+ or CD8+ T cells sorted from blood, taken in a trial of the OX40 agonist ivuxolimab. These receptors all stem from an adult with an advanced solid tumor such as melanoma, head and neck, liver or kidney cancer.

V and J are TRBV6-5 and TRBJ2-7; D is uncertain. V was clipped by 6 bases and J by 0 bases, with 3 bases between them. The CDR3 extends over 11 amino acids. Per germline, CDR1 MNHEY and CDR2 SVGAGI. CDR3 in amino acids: CASRSSYEQYF. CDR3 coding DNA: TGTGCCAGCAGGAGCTCCTACGAGCAGTACTTC.

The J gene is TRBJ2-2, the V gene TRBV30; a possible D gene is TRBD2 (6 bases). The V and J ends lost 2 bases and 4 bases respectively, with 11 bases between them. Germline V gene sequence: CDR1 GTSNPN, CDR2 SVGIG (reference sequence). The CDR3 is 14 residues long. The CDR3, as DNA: TGTGCCTGGAGTACGGGAGATAGCACCGGGGAGCTGTTTTTT. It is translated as CAWSTGDSTGELFF.

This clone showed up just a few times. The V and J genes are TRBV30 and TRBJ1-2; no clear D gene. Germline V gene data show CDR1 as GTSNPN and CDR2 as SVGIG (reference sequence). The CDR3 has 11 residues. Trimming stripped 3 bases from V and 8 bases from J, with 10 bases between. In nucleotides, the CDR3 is TGTGCCTGGAGGGGCGGTGAAGGCTACACCTTC. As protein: CAWRGGEGYTF.

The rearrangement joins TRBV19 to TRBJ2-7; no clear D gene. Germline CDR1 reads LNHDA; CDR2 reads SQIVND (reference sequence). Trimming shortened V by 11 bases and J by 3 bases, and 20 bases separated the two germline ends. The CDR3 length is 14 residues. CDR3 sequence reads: CAARTDGPHYEQYF. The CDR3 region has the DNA TGTGCCGCTCGGACGGACGGGCCCCACTACGAGCAGTACTTC.

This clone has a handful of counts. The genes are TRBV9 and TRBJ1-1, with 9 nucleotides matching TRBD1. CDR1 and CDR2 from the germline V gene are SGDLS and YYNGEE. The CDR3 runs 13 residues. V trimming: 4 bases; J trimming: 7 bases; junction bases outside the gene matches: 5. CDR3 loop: CASSLDRGGEAFF. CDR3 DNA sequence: TGTGCCAGCAGCCTTGACAGGGGGGGTGAAGCTTTCTTT.

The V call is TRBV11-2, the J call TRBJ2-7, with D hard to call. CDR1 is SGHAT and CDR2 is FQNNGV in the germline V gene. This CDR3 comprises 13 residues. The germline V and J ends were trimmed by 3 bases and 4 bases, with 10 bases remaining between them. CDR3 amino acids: CASSFQDVYEQYF. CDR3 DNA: TGTGCCAGCAGCTTTCAGGACGTTTACGAGCAGTACTTC.

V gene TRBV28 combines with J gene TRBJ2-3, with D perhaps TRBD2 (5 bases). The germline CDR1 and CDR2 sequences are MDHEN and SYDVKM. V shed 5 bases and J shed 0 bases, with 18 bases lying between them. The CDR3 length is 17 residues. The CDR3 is CASSPPAAGFSTDTQYF. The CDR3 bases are TGTGCCAGCAGTCCACCAGCGGCTGGGTTTAGCACAGATACGCAGTATTTT. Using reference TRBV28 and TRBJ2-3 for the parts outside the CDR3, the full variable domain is DVKVTQSSRYLVKRTGEKVFLECVQDMDHENMFWYRQDPGLGLRLIYFSYDVKMKEKGDIPEGYSVSREKKERFSLILESASTNQTSMYLCASSPPAAGFSTDTQYFGPGTRLTVL.

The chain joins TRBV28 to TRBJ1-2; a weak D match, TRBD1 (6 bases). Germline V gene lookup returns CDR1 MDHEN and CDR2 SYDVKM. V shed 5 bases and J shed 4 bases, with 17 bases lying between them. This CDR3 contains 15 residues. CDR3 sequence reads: CASSPEPTGTYGYTF. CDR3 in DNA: TGTGCCAGCAGTCCGGAACCCACAGGGACCTATGGCTACACCTTC.

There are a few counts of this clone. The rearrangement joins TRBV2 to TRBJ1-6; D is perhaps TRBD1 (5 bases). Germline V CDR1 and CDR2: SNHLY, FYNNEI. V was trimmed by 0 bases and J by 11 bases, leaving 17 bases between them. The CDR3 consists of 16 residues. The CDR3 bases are TGTGCCAGCAGTGAAGCGCTTGGTGGGTTCAGGGCACCCCTCCACTTT. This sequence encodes CASSEALGGFRAPLHF.